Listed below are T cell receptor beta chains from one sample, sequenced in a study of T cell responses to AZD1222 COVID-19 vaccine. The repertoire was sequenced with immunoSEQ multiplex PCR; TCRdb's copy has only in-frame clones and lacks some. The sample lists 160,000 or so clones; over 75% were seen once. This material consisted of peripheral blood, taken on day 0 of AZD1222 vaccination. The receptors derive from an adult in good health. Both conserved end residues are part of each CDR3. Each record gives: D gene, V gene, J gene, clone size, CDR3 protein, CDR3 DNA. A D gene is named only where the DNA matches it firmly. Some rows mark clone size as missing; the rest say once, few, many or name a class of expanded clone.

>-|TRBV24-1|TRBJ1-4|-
CATSDGGQMANEKLFF
TGTGCCACCAGTGACGGCGGACAGATGGCTAATGAAAAACTGTTTTTT
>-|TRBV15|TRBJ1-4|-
CATMTTTNEKLFF
TGTGCCACCATGACAACAACTAATGAAAAACTGTTTTTT
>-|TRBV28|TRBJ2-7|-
CASSPPLGSNEQYF
TGTGCCAGCAGCCCACCCCTTGGGAGCAACGAGCAGTACTTC
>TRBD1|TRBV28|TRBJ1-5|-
CASSSEGQGNNQPQHF
TGTGCCAGCAGTTCTGAGGGACAGGGGAACAATCAGCCCCAGCATTTT
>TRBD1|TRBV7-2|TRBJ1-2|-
CASSNRQGLVYGYTF
TGTGCCAGCAGCAACCGACAGGGACTCGTTTATGGCTACACCTTC
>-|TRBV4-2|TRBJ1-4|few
CASSQVGGLGSEKLFF
TGTGCCAGCAGCCAAGTCGGGGGCCTGGGAAGTGAAAAACTGTTTTTT
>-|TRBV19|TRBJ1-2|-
CASTGQAEGYGYTF
TGTGCCAGCACCGGGCAGGCGGAGGGCTATGGCTACACCTTC
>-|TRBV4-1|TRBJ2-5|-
CASSQEDPGETQYF
TGCGCCAGCAGCCAAGAGGATCCCGGGGAGACCCAGTACTTC
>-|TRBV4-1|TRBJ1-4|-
CASSQPFATNEKLFF
TGCGCCAGCAGCCAACCCTTTGCAACTAATGAAAAACTGTTTTTT
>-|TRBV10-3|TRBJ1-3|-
CAISLRTAVTDSGNTIYF
TGTGCCATCAGTCTCAGGACCGCCGTCACGGACTCTGGAAACACCATATATTTT
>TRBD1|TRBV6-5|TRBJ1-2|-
CASSRTGYGYTF
TGTGCCAGCAGCCGGACAGGCTATGGCTACACCTTC
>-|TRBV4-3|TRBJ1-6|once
CASSQEKELHFEPPTYNSPLHF
TGCGCCAGCAGCCAAGAAAAAGAACTTCATTTCGAGCCGCCAACCTATAATTCACCCCTCCACTTT
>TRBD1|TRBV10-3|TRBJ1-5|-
CASGQGEDQPQHF
TGTGCCAGCGGACAGGGAGAGGATCAGCCCCAGCATTTT
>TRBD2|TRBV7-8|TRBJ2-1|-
CASSLVVLAGADNEQFF
TGTGCCAGCAGCTTAGTTGTCTTAGCGGGCGCTGACAATGAGCAGTTCTTC
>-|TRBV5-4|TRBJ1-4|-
CASSPGIQTTNEKLFF
TGTGCCAGCAGCCCGGGCATCCAAACAACTAATGAAAAACTGTTTTTT
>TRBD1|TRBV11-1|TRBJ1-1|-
CASSLGTGTVNTEAFF
TGTGCCAGCAGCTTAGGGACCGGGACAGTGAACACTGAAGCTTTCTTT
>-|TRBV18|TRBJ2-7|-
CASSPDNSYEQYF
TGTGCCAGCTCACCAGATAATTCCTACGAGCAGTACTTC
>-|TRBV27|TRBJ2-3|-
CASSLWGWQGGPDTQYF
TGTGCCAGCAGTTTATGGGGGTGGCAGGGGGGCCCAGATACGCAGTATTTT
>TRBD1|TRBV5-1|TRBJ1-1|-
CASSMTGGYTEAFF
TGCGCCAGCAGCATGACAGGGGGATACACTGAAGCTTTCTTT
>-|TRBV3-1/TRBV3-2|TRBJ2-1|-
CASAHGGSYNEQFF
TGTGCCAGCGCGCACGGGGGCTCCTACAATGAGCAGTTCTTC
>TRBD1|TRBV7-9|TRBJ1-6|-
CASKGTGGSPLHF
TGTGCCAGCAAAGGGACAGGTGGTTCACCCCTCCACTTT
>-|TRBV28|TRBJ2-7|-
CASSLRGRGGYEQYF
TGTGCCAGCAGTTTGAGAGGCAGGGGAGGCTACGAGCAGTACTTC
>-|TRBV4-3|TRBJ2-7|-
CASSQGWSYEQYF
TGCGCCAGCAGCCAAGGGTGGTCCTACGAGCAGTACTTC
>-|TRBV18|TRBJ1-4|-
CASSPPQGREKLFF
TGTGCCAGCTCACCACCACAGGGCCGGGAAAAACTGTTTTTT
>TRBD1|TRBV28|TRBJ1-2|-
CASRDPGQLTSYGYTF
TGTGCCAGCAGAGACCCGGGACAGCTCACCAGCTATGGCTACACCTTC
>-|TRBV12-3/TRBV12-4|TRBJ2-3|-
CASSLTDTQYF
TGTGCCAGCAGCCTCACAGATACGCAGTATTTT
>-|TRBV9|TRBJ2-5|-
CASSIGNLLETQYF
TGTGCCAGCAGCATTGGCAACCTTTTAGAGACCCAGTACTTC
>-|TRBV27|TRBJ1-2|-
CASSLGGESIGYTF
TGTGCCAGCAGTTTAGGGGGGGAATCCATAGGCTACACCTTC
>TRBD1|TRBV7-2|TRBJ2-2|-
CASSLRQGTGELFF
TGTGCCAGCAGCTTGAGACAGGGGACCGGGGAGCTGTTTTTT
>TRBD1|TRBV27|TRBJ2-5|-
CASSFVDRGIFETQYF
TGTGCCAGCAGTTTCGTCGACAGGGGGATTTTCGAGACCCAGTACTTC
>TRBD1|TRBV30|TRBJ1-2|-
CAWNPRSDRGGYTF
TGTGCCTGGAACCCCCGGTCGGACAGGGGGGGCTACACCTTC
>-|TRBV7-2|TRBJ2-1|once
CASSLGGSSAYNEQFF
TGTGCCAGCAGCTTAGGGGGAAGTTCGGCCTACAATGAGCAGTTCTTC
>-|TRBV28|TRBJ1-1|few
CASSLVQGMNTEAFF
TGTGCCAGCAGTTTAGTCCAGGGAATGAACACTGAAGCTTTCTTT
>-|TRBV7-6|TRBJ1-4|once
CASSLRGGRSNEKLFF
TGTGCCAGCAGTCTACGGGGAGGGCGATCTAATGAAAAACTGTTTTTT
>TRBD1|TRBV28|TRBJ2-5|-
CASSSRDRGTETQYF
TGTGCCAGCAGTTCCCGGGACAGGGGTACGGAGACCCAGTACTTC
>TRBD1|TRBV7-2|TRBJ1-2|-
CASSPSAQDRARPYTF
TGTGCCAGCAGCCCGAGTGCCCAGGACAGGGCCCGACCCTACACCTTC
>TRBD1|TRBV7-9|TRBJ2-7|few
CASSPGATGGSYEQYF
TGTGCCAGCAGTCCTGGGGCGACAGGGGGCTCCTACGAGCAGTACTTC
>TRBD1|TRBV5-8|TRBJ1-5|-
CASSLGQGEEPQHF
TGTGCCAGCAGCTTGGGACAGGGGGAAGAGCCCCAGCATTTT
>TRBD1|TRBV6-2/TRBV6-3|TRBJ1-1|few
CASSYSGGRATEAFF
TGTGCCAGCAGTTACTCAGGGGGCCGTGCCACTGAAGCTTTCTTT
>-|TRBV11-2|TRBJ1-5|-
CASSHGESNQPQHF
TGTGCCAGCAGCCACGGGGAGAGCAATCAGCCCCAGCATTTT
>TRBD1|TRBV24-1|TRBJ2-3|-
CATSDNRDRGSDTQYF
TGTGCCACCAGTGATAACCGGGACAGGGGGTCAGATACGCAGTATTTT
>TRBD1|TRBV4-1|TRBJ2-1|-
CASSPPDRGGSNEQFF
TGCGCCAGCAGCCCCCCGGACAGGGGAGGGTCCAATGAGCAGTTCTTC
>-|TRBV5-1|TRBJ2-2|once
CASSLVGGGELFF
TGCGCCAGCAGCCTTGTAGGAGGAGGGGAGCTGTTTTTT
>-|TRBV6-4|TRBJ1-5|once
CASSDSHGSQPQHF
TGTGCCAGCAGTGACTCGCATGGGTCCCAGCCCCAGCATTTT
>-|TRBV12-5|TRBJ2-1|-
CASGLGIKQFF
TGTGCTAGTGGTTTGGGGATAAAGCAGTTCTTC
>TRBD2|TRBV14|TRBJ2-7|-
CASSRVGGPAYEQYF
TGTGCCAGCAGTAGGGTGGGAGGGCCCGCCTACGAGCAGTACTTC
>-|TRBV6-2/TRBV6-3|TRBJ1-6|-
CASSYSERDSPLHF
TGTGCCAGCAGTTACTCCGAGCGGGATTCACCCCTCCACTTT